Reported below is one T cell receptor beta chain. What it recognizes is unknown. At one of its ends the junction is not consistent with the germline gene, which may arise from a read error. These data come from a study of tumor-infiltrating lymphocytes in primary liver carcinoma. Overall study findings and caveats: Just around 7-24% of top clones spanned all five tumor regions.

With a constant-region primer, TCR beta cDNA was made from about 0.55 ug of total RNA. Sequencing libraries for TCR beta derived from three nested multiplex PCR rounds that used slightly modified ARM-PCR. TRBV1-TRBV30 forward primers and a C-beta reverse primer were used in the first two PCR rounds, which each ran for about 9 cycles. In TCRdb, the multiplex PCR reads were re-called with MiXCR into one record per CDR3 protein. The sample yields about 120,000 distinct CDR3 sequences, roughly 69% seen once. The CDR3 has 17 residues. Germline V CDR1 and CDR2: SGHNT, YENEEA. Scientists recovered RNA and DNA together from approximately 20-30 mg of unsorted bulk tissue. Donors were untreated and chronically infected with HBV.

Sequencing was performed on liver tumor tissue from sampling region 1. Described subset: tumor region T1, superior pole. The origin of this receptor is a woman aged 60 to 75 with primary liver carcinoma and hepatitis B virus infection. The chain recombines TRBV11-3 with TRBJ2-2; 8 positions agree with TRBD2. Written as DNA, the CDR3 is TGTGCCAGCAACTTAGGCAGGTTAGCGGGAAACACAAGGGAGCTGTTTTTT. Translated: CASNLGRLAGNTRELFF.